This TCR beta chain was captured in a study of T cells in localized non-small cell lung cancer. Study outcomes and limitations: Uninvolved adjacent lung showed peak T cell clonality, exceeding tumor. Only one tumor region was sequenced, so heterogeneity remains possible. Higher blood T cell density tracked longer overall survival.

Turning to this clone: The antigen is not known.

The assay was immunoSEQ multiplex PCR, and TCRdb's table has in-frame clones only and misses some. The table lists around 80,000 clones, 60% to 85% of them singletons. Germline V lookup: CDR1 KGHSH, CDR2 LQKENI. Between the trimmed V and J ends, which lost 2 bases and 4 bases, there was a span of 6 bases. This CDR3 comprises 13 residues. The sequence was collected from a man aged 40 to 70 with stage II squamous cell lung carcinoma. The sample consisted of PBMCs, taken before any cancer treatment. The chain recombines TRBV18 with TRBJ1-5; unclear D gene. CDR3 loop: CASSPTLNQPQHF. The DNA of the CDR3 is TGTGCCAGCTCACCAACGCTAAATCAGCCCCAGCATTTT. Using reference TRBV18 and TRBJ1-5 for the parts outside the CDR3, the full variable domain is NAGVMQNPRHLVRRRGQEARLRCSPMKGHSHVYWYRQLPEEGLKFMVYLQKENIIDESGMPKERFSAEFPKEGPSILRIQQVVRGDSAAYFCASSPTLNQPQHFGDGTRLSIL.